This T cell receptor (beta chain) was observed in a study of STAT5B mutations in CD4+ large granular lymphocyte leukemia. Study results and limitations: Compared with healthy controls (2/35), patient top clones favored TRBV06 (8/27). Main leukemic clonotypes were patient-specific, but 25% appeared at low frequency elsewhere.

As handled by the study authors: The detection floor for productive clonotype frequency was 2.59 x 10-5. Sequencing used immunoSEQ multiplex PCR; TCRdb keeps in-frame clones, though not all of them. D and trimming were read from the DNA, whereas the V and J calls and clone size are those reported in that table. The profile covers roughly 46,000 clones, with approximately 83% appearing a single time and 0.35% to 0.4% taken by the ten largest. This clone showed up just a few times. Its antigen remains unidentified. The V end was cut by 6 bases, the J end by 7 bases, with 4 bases between. The CDR3 totals 11 residues. Per the germline V gene, CDR1 is MGHDK and CDR2 is SYGVNS. Controls came from buffy coats of healthy blood donors.

This sequence was found in a human donor in good health. This chain joins TRBV25-1 and TRBJ1-6; D uncertain. The sequenced sample consisted of CD4+ T cells from blood buffy coats. CDR3 loop: CASRGNSPLHF. In DNA form, the CDR3 reads TGTGCCAGCAGGGGGAATTCACCCCTCCACTTT.